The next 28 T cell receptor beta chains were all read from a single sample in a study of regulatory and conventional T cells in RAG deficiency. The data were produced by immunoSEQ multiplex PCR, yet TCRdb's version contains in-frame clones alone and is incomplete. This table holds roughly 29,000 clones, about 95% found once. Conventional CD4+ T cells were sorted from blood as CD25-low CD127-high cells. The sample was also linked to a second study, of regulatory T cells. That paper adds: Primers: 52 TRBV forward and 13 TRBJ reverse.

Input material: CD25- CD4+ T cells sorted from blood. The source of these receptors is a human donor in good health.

CDR3 sequence (DNA): TGTGCCAGCACGTTAGTCCCGCTGAGCGCCTATGGCTACACCTTC. As protein: CASTLVPLSAYGYTF. This rearrangement joins TRBV5-4 to TRBJ1-2; no firm D call. V lost 6 bases and J 4 bases, leaving 19 bases between the germline ends. Germline V gene sequence: CDR1 SGHNT, CDR2 YYREEE (reference sequence). The CDR3 extends over 15 amino acids.

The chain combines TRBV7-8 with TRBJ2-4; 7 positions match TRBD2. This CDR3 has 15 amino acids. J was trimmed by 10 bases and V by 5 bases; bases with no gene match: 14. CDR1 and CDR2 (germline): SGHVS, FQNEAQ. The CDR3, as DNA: TGTGCCAGCAGCCGAACCGCGGGGGACCCTGGGATTCAGTACTTC. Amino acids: CASSRTAGDPGIQYF.

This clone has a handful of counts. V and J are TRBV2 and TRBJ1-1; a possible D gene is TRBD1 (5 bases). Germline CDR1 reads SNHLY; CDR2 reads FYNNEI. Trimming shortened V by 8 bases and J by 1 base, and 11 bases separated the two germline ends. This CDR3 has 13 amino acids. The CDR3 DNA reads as TGTGCCAGCGCGACAGTCTCGAACACTGAAGCTTTCTTT. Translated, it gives CASATVSNTEAFF.

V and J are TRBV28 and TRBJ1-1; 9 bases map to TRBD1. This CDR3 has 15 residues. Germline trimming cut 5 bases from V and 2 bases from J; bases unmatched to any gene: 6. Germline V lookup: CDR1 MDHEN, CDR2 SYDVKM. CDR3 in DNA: TGTGCCAGCAGTCCGACGGGACAGGGAAACACTGAAGCTTTCTTT. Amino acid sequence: CASSPTGQGNTEAFF.

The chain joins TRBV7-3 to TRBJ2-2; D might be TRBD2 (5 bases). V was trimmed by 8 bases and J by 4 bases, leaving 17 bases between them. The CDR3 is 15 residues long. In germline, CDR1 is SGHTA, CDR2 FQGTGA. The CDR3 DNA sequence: TGTGCCAGCTCTGCAGCTACTGCGGGCACCGGGGAGCTGTTTTTT. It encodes CASSAATAGTGELFF.

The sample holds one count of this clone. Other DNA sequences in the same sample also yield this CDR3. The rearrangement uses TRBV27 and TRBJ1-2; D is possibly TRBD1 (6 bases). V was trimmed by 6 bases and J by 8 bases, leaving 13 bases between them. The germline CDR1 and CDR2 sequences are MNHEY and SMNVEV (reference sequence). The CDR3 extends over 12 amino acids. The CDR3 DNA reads TGTGCCAGCAGCCAACAGGGCCGAGGCTACACCTTC. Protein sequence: CASSQQGRGYTF.

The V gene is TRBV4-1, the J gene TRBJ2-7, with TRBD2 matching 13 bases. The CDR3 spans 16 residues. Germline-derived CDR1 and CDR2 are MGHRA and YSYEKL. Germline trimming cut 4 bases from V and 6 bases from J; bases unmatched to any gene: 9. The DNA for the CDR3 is TGCGCCAGCAGCCCTAGCACTAGCGGGGGGGCCGGCGAGCAGTACTTC. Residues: CASSPSTSGGAGEQYF.

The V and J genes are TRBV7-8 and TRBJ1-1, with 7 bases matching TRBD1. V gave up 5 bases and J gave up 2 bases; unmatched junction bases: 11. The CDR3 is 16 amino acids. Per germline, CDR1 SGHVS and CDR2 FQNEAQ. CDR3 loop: CASSPPRQGTNTEAFF. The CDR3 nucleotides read TGTGCCAGCAGCCCTCCTAGACAGGGAACTAACACTGAAGCTTTCTTT.

CDR3 coding DNA: TGTGCCAGCAGCTTAGGCCGTAACACCGGGGAGCTGTTTTTT. This gives the protein CASSLGRNTGELFF. The chain carries TRBV7-3 and TRBJ2-2, with D unclear. Germline-derived CDR1 and CDR2 are SGHTA and FQGTGA. V gave up 2 bases and J gave up 2 bases, with 6 bases separating them. There are 14 residues in the CDR3.

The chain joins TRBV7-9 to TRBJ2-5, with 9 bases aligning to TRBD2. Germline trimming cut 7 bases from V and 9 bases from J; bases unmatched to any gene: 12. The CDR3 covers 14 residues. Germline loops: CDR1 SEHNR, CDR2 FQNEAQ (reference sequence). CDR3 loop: CASNPHGGGRAQYF. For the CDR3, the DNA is TGTGCCAGCAACCCACACGGGGGCGGGAGGGCCCAGTACTTC.

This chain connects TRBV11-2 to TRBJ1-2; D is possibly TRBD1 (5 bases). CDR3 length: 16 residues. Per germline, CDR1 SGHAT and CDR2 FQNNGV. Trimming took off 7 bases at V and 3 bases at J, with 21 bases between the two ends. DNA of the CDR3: TGTGCCAGCACCCTCAGTGGGGGGGAGTGGGACTATGGCTACACCTTC. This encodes CASTLSGGEWDYGYTF. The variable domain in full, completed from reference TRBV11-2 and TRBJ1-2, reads EAGVAQSPRYKIIEKRQSVAFWCNPISGHATLYWYQQILGQGPKLLIQFQNNGVVDDSQLPKDRFSAERLKGVDSTLKIQPAKLEDSAVYLCASTLSGGEWDYGYTFGSGTRLTVV.

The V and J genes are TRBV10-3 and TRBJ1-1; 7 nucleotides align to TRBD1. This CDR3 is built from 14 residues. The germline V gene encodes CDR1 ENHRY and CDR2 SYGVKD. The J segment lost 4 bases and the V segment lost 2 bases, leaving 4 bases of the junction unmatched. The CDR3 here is CAISEGTDLTEAFF. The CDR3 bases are TGTGCCATCAGTGAGGGGACAGATCTCACTGAAGCTTTCTTT.

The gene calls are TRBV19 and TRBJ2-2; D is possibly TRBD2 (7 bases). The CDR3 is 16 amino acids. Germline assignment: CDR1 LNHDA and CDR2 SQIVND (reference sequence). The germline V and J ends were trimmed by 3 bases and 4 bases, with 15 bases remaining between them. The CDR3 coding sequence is TGTGCCAGTAGTATGGGGGGGGCGCGGGTCACCGGGGAGCTGTTTTTT. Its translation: CASSMGGARVTGELFF.

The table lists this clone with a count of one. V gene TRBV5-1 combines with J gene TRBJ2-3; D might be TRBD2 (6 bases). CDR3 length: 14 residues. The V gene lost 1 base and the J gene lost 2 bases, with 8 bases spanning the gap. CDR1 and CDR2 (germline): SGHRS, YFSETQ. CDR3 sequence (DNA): TGCGCCAGCAGCTTGTGGAGGGACACAGATACGCAGTATTTT. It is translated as CASSLWRDTDTQYF.

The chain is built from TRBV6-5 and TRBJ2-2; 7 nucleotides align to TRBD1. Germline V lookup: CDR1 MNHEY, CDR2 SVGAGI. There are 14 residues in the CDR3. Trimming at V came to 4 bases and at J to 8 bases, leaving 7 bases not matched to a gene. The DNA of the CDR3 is TGTGCCAGCAGTTGGGAAGGGGGCCCTGGGGAGCTGTTTTTT. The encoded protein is CASSWEGGPGELFF.

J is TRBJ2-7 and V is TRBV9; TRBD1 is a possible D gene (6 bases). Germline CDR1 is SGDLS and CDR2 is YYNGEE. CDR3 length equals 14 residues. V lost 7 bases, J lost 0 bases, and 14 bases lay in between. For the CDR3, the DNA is TGTGCCAGCTCCCCAGACAGGTTCTCCTACGAGCAGTACTTC. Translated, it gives CASSPDRFSYEQYF.

CDR3 sequence (DNA): TGTGCCATCAGTGAGTATACTACGGAGCAAGAGACCCAGTACTTC. This gives the protein CAISEYTTEQETQYF. The chain carries TRBV10-3 and TRBJ2-5; D not certain. V was cut by 1 base and J by 2 bases, with 11 bases left in between. The CDR3 runs to 15 residues. Germline lookup yields CDR1 ENHRY and CDR2 SYGVKD.

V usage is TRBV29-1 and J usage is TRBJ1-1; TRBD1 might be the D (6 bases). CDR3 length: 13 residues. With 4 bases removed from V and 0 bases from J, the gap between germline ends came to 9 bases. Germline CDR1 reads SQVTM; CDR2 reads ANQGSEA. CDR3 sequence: CSVADRLNTEAFF. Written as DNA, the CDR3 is TGCAGCGTTGCCGACAGGTTGAACACTGAAGCTTTCTTT.

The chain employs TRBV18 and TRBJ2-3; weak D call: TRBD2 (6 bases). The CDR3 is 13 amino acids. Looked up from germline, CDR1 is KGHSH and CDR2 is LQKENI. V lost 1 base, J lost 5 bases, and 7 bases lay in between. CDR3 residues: CASSPQGGDTQYF. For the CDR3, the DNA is TGTGCCAGCTCACCACAGGGAGGAGATACGCAGTATTTT.

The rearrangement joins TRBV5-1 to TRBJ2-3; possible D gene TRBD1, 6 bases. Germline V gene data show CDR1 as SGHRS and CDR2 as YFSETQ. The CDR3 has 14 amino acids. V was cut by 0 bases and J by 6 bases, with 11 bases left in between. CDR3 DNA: TGCGCCAGCAGCTTGGGACAGGTTGGGGATACGCAGTATTTT. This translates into CASSLGQVGDTQYF.

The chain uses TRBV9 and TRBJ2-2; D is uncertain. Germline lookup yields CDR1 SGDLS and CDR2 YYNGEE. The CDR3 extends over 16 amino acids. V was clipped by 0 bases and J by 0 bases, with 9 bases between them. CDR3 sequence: CASSVVAPPNTGELFF. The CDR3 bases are TGTGCCAGCAGCGTAGTGGCACCTCCGAACACCGGGGAGCTGTTTTTT.

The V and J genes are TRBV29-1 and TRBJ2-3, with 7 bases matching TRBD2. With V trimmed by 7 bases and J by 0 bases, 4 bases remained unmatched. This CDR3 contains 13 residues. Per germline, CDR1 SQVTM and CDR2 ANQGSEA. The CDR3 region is CSAGEGSTDTQYF. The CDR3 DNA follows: TGCAGCGCTGGGGAGGGGAGCACAGATACGCAGTATTTT.

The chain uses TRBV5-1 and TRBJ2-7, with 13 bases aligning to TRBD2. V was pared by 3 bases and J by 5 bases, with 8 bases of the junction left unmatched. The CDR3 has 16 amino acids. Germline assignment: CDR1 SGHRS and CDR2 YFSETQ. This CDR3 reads CASSSKTSGGADEQYF. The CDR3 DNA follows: TGCGCCAGCAGCTCCAAAACTAGCGGGGGGGCCGACGAGCAGTACTTC.

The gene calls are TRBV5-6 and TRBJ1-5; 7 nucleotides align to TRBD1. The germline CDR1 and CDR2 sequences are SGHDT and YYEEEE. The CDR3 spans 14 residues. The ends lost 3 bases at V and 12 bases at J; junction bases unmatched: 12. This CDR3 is CASSSRTGMYVQHF. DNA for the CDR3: TGTGCCAGCAGCTCGCGGACAGGAATGTACGTCCAGCATTTT.

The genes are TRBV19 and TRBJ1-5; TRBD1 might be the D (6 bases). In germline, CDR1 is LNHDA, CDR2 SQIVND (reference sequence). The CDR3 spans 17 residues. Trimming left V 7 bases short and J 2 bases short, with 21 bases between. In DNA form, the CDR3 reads TGTGCCAGTACCCCGACGGGACAACGGGCGGGCAATCAGCCCCAGCATTTT. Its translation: CASTPTGQRAGNQPQHF.

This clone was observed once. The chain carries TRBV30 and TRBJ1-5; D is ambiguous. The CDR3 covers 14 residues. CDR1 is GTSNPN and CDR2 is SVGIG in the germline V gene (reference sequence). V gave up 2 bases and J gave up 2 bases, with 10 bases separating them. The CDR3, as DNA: TGTGCCTGGAGTAGAGGCATCGGCAATCAGCCCCAGCATTTT. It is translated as CAWSRGIGNQPQHF.

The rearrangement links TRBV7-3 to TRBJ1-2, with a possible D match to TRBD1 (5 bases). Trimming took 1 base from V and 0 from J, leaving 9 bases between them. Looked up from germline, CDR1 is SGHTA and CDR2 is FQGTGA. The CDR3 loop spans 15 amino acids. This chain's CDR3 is CASSLRGGPNYGYTF. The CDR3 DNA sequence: TGTGCCAGCAGCTTAAGGGGCGGCCCTAACTATGGCTACACCTTC.

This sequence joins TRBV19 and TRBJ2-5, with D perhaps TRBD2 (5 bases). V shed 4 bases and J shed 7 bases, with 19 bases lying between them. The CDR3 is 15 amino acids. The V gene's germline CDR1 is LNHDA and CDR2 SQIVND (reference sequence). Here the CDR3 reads CASSKSAAGVGTQYF. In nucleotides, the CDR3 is TGTGCCAGTAGTAAGTCCGCGGCGGGTGTCGGGACCCAGTACTTC. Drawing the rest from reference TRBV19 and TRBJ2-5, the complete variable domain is DGGITQSPKYLFRKEGQNVTLSCEQNLNHDAMYWYRQDPGQGLRLIYYSQIVNDFQKGDIAEGYSVSREKKESFPLTVTSAQKNPTAFYLCASSKSAAGVGTQYFGPGTRLLVL.